The 9 T cell receptor beta chains below all came from one sample that was sequenced in a study of shared clonotypes between healthy human individuals (dated by TCRdb to the early 2020s). The method behind the library was the immunoSEQ multiplex PCR assay. As stored in TCRdb, this immuneACCESS dataset retains in-frame rearrangements with V and J assigned. A fraction of the clones does not appear; measured against another copy, unresolved V genes explain less than half of the discrepancy, and the remainder lacks a known reason. The sample records 2 million or so clones, about 95% of which are singletons. The ten top clones hold roughly 1% of the sample. CD8 naive samples were obtained by positive selection for CCR7 among CD45RO-negative cells, yielding a CD45RA+CCR7+ population from which TemRA cells were excluded. Sequencing input: naive CD8+ T cells sorted from blood. Taken with the paper, the label for cell subset or site translates to: CD45RA+CCR7+. Receptors were obtained from a man aged 18 to 30 in good health.

The chain carries TRBV4-1 and TRBJ2-7; 7 positions match TRBD2. CDR1 MGHRA and CDR2 YSYEKL come from the germline V gene. The CDR3 spans 18 residues. V lost 0 bases to trimming and J lost 4 bases; unmatched junction nucleotides: 15. CDR3 residues: CASSQDKGREGDQYEQYF. The CDR3, as DNA: TGCGCCAGCAGCCAAGATAAAGGGAGGGAAGGCGATCAATACGAGCAGTACTTC.

The gene calls are TRBV4-1 and TRBJ1-4; 7 bases align to TRBD1. Germline CDR1 is MGHRA and CDR2 is YSYEKL. Trimming removed 4 bases from V and 8 bases from J; junction bases left unmatched: 13. The CDR3 is 16 amino acids. CDR3 sequence reads: CASSPEGTGEEEKLFF. The CDR3, as DNA: TGCGCCAGCAGCCCCGAGGGCACAGGGGAGGAGGAAAAACTGTTTTTT.

The chain recombines TRBV28 with TRBJ2-1; D call uncertain. Per the germline V gene, CDR1 is MDHEN and CDR2 is SYDVKM. The V gene lost 3 bases and the J gene lost 0 bases, with 9 bases spanning the gap. This CDR3 region has 15 residues. The CDR3 region is CASSFLQSSYNEQFF. CDR3 nucleotide sequence: TGTGCCAGCAGTTTTCTACAGAGCTCCTACAATGAGCAGTTCTTC.

The chain uses TRBV19 and TRBJ2-1; a possible D gene is TRBD2 (5 bases). The CDR3 has 13 amino acids. In germline, CDR1 is LNHDA, CDR2 SQIVND (reference sequence). V lost 7 bases, J lost 7 bases, and 14 bases lay in between. CDR3 nucleotide sequence: TGTGCCAGTACCCTAGAGGGCTGGAATGAGCAGTTCTTC. Its protein product is CASTLEGWNEQFF.

This chain joins TRBV13 and TRBJ2-2; D is undetermined. Trimming pared 5 bases from V and 2 bases from J, leaving 21 bases between. CDR3 length: 18 residues. Germline CDR1 and CDR2: PRHDT and FYEKMQ (reference sequence). CDR3 DNA sequence: TGTGCCAGCAGCCCCTATGGGTCCTCCGGATTCAACACCGGGGAGCTGTTTTTT. Protein product: CASSPYGSSGFNTGELFF.

The chain combines TRBV7-8 with TRBJ2-5; a weak D match, TRBD2 (6 bases). This CDR3 has 12 amino acids. Germline V gene lookup returns CDR1 SGHVS and CDR2 FQNEAQ. V shed 6 bases and J shed 4 bases, with 9 bases lying between them. The CDR3 sequence is CASSQAGETQYF. CDR3 bases: TGTGCCAGCAGTCAAGCGGGAGAGACCCAGTACTTC.

The sample holds one count of this clone. The chain is built from TRBV5-1 and TRBJ2-2; D not certain. The CDR3 sequence is 12 residues long. Between the trimmed V and J ends, which lost 2 bases and 7 bases, there was a span of 6 bases. Germline CDR1 is SGHRS and CDR2 is YFSETQ. CDR3 DNA: TGCGCCAGCAGCTTTCAGTACGGGGAGCTGTTTTTT. Translation: CASSFQYGELFF.

A single count supports this clone. The chain joins TRBV6-1 to TRBJ2-7, with D possibly TRBD1 on 6 matching bases. The CDR3 runs to 15 residues. Trimming removed 3 bases at V and 0 bases at J, with 12 bases between. Per germline, CDR1 MNHNS and CDR2 SASEGT. CDR3 sequence reads: CASSDPVTGSYEQYF. In DNA, the CDR3 is TGTGCCAGCAGTGACCCCGTGACAGGCTCCTACGAGCAGTACTTC.

V is TRBV15 and J is TRBJ2-7; maybe TRBD2 (5 bases). The CDR3 runs 15 residues. Per the germline V gene, CDR1 is LNHNV and CDR2 is YYDKDF (reference sequence). The germline V and J ends were trimmed by 4 bases and 2 bases, with 15 bases remaining between them. CDR3 coding DNA: TGTGCCACCAGCACTCGGGAAGGCACTCCCTACGAGCAGTACTTC. Its translation: CATSTREGTPYEQYF. The complete variable domain, with remaining parts taken from reference TRBV15 and TRBJ2-7, reads DAMVIQNPRYQVTQFGKPVTLSCSQTLNHNVMYWYQQKSSQAPKLLFHYYDKDFNNEADTPDNFQSRRPNTSFCFLDIRSPGLGDTAMYLCATSTREGTPYEQYFGPGTRLTVT.